This TCR beta chain is from a study of glioma-infiltrating T cells. TCR alpha and beta CDR3 regions were amplified from RNA using iRepertoire nested multiplex PCR. Tissue mRNA or PBMC total RNA, roughly 85-450 ng, went into one-step reverse transcription and amplification. TCRdb re-called the multiplex PCR reads through MiXCR, storing one row per CDR3 protein. The sample contains about 190,000 distinct CDR3 sequences, more than 30% of which appear only once. This clonotype was counted ten times or more. Its target is not known. The CDR3 contains 13 residues. The V gene lost 5 bases and the J gene lost 6 bases, with 8 bases spanning the gap. Looked up from germline, CDR1 is SGHAT and CDR2 is FQNNGV. Study-wide results and caveats: Gliomas, especially low-grade, showed above-expected tissue-blood divergence; non-neoplastic patients showed below. Only very few CDR3 sequences appeared in both tissue and blood.

The J gene is TRBJ1-6, the V gene TRBV11-2; unclear D gene. Sequences were obtained from glioma tissue, nonneoplastic brain tissue, or PBMCs (not recorded which). The receptor was derived from a human donor with low-grade glioma or glioblastoma, undergoing nonglioma brain surgery, or in good health (not recorded which). This CDR3 reads CASSLGRNSPLHF. CDR3 coding DNA: TGTGCCAGCAGCCTAGGGCGTAATTCACCCCTCCACTTT.